This T cell receptor (beta chain) originates from a study of response to subunit inactivated influenza vaccine. Using its own MiXCR run on the RT-PCR reads, TCRdb lists one record per CDR3 protein. The sample holds about 570,000 distinct CDR3 sequences, approximately 11% seen once. V dropped 2 bases and J dropped 9 bases, with 11 bases sitting between them. The CDR3 is made up of 13 amino acids. This sample was shared with a second study, whose subject was T cells expressing NK-cell markers. As that report states: Making the TCR beta cDNA relied on 5'RACE template switching with UMIs. One observes that, in a handful of donors, these clonotypes were also the leading ones within the CD3+CD56-NKG2C+ fraction. The study did not resolve the HCMV specificity of expanded NKG2C+ T cell clones.

The receptor was isolated from a man in his fifties who received an inactivated influenza vaccine. The sequences come from PBMCs from blood, collected on the day of vaccination. The chain has TRBV12-3 or TRBV12-4 and TRBJ1-5; D gene ambiguous. The CDR3 DNA reads TGTGCCAGCAGTTTATCGGGTTTTAGGCCCCAGCATTTT. Its protein product is CASSLSGFRPQHF.